Sequencing of this T cell receptor beta chain was carried out in a study of brain T cells in children with intractable seizures. This CDR3 has 14 residues. The trim removed 5 bases at V and 6 bases at J, leaving 9 bases unmatched. Germline CDR1 is MNHEY and CDR2 is SMNVEV (reference sequence). Study-wide points: Clones missing pre-surgery may reflect undersampling of that blood sample. Viral specificity was inferred only from CDR3 similarity; HCMV serostatus was unknown.

The protocol was immunoSEQ multiplex PCR, while the TCRdb copy is restricted to in-frame clones and leaves out a portion. This table has 50,000 to 80,000 clones, about 96% appearing once. As to this clone: The antigen is undetermined.

This receptor was taken from a boy less than two years old with focal cortical dysplasia and intractable seizures. The input for sequencing was peripheral blood, taken at surgery. The chain uses TRBV27 and TRBJ1-1; 7 bases fit TRBD1. CDR3 protein: CASSTLRDSPEAFF. CDR3 sequence (DNA): TGTGCCAGCAGTACCCTCCGGGACAGCCCTGAAGCTTTCTTT.